Reported below is one TCR beta chain. As handled by the study authors: Junction-only sequences produced by ImmunoSEQ had no quality scores, so filtering differed. Libraries were prepared by immunoSEQ multiplex PCR; TCRdb keeps only in-frame clonotypes and omits some of them. That table gives V, J and clone size, and the DNA gave D and trimming. Altogether about a million clones are present, 70% to 85% being singletons, with the ten largest covering 0.89%. This sample is part of a study of shared clonotypes between healthy human individuals. Germline V lookup: CDR1 SGHTA, CDR2 FQGNSA. Unmatched junction bases numbered 8, after V lost 1 base and J lost 5 bases. CDR3 length equals 18 residues.

Material: memory CD4+ T cells from PBMCs. Noted subset: CD45RA-negative fraction. This sequence was found in a man between 18 and 29 years old in good health. Some clones in this sample may be carry-over from other donors' samples. The rearrangement uses TRBV7-2 and TRBJ2-5, with TRBD2 identical over 15 bases. The chain's CDR3 is CASSLGGGLAGGSETQYF. The DNA of the CDR3 is TGTGCCAGCAGCTTAGGAGGGGGACTAGCGGGAGGATCCGAGACCCAGTACTTC. The whole variable domain, filled in from reference TRBV7-2 and TRBJ2-5, reads GAGVSQSPSNKVTEKGKDVELRCDPISGHTALYWYRQSLGQGLEFLIYFQGNSAPDKSGLPSDRFSAERTGGSVSTLTIQRTQQEDSAVYLCASSLGGGLAGGSETQYFGPGTRLLVL.